These T cell receptor beta chains were read from a single sample in a study of blood T cells in healthy people across ages. TCRdb used MiXCR to reprocess the 5' RACE reads, holding one entry per CDR3 protein. The sample has roughly 800,000 distinct CDR3 sequences; 53% are singletons. The specimen was blood. All receptors come from an elderly man in good health. Each CDR3 is given with its conserved first and last residue. A D gene is named only where the DNA matches it firmly. Size is stated for part of the rows, as once, few or many counts, or as a class when the clone is expanded.

clone_size: -; j_call: TRBJ2-4; v_call: TRBV15; d_call: -; cdr3_aa: CATSRDEENIQYF; cdr3_nt: TGTGCCACCAGCAGAGATGAGGAAAACATTCAGTACTTC
clone_size: many; j_call: TRBJ2-5; v_call: TRBV9; d_call: TRBD1; cdr3_aa: CASSANTGDGETQYF; cdr3_nt: TGTGCCAGCAGCGCGAACACAGGGGACGGGGAGACCCAGTACTTC
clone_size: -; j_call: TRBJ2-3; v_call: TRBV4-1; d_call: -; cdr3_aa: CASSQPVAAREDRYAYF; cdr3_nt: TGCGCCAGCAGCCAACCGGTAGCGGCAAGGGAGGACAGATACGCGTATTTT
clone_size: -; j_call: TRBJ2-3; v_call: TRBV6-2/TRBV6-3; d_call: TRBD1; cdr3_aa: CASRPGTGYTDTQYF; cdr3_nt: TGTGCCAGCAGACCCGGGACAGGGTACACAGATACGCAGTATTTT
clone_size: few; j_call: TRBJ1-5; v_call: TRBV12-3/TRBV12-4; d_call: -; cdr3_aa: CASMADSNQPQHF; cdr3_nt: TGTGCCAGCATGGCAGATAGCAATCAGCCCCAGCATTTT
clone_size: once; j_call: TRBJ2-7; v_call: TRBV7-9; d_call: TRBD1; cdr3_aa: CSSSGLTGNYEQYF; cdr3_nt: TGTTCCAGCAGCGGCCTGACAGGGAACTACGAGCAGTACTTC
clone_size: -; j_call: TRBJ1-1; v_call: TRBV5-6; d_call: -; cdr3_aa: CASSPGREGAFF; cdr3_nt: TGTGCCAGCAGCCCGGGTCGGGAGGGAGCTTTCTTT
clone_size: few; j_call: TRBJ1-1; v_call: TRBV20-1; d_call: TRBD1; cdr3_aa: CSAIVGDRQNTEAFF; cdr3_nt: TGCAGTGCCATTGTAGGGGACAGGCAGAACACTGAAGCTTTCTTT
clone_size: few; j_call: TRBJ2-7; v_call: TRBV27; d_call: TRBD1; cdr3_aa: CASSETGLWYEQYF; cdr3_nt: TGTGCCAGCAGCGAGACAGGGCTATGGTACGAGCAGTACTTC
clone_size: -; j_call: TRBJ2-7; v_call: TRBV13; d_call: -; cdr3_aa: CASSLRGLLQRRSYEQYF; cdr3_nt: TGTGCCAGCAGCCTTAGGGGTCTCCTGCAAAGGAGGTCCTACGAGCAGTACTTC
clone_size: many; j_call: TRBJ2-5; v_call: TRBV27; d_call: -; cdr3_aa: CASSFGDGREETQYF; cdr3_nt: TGTGCCAGCAGTTTTGGGGACGGCAGGGAAGAGACCCAGTACTTC
clone_size: -; j_call: TRBJ2-5; v_call: TRBV5-1; d_call: -; cdr3_aa: CAGSLAAGETQYF; cdr3_nt: TGCGCCGGCAGCTTGGCCGCTGGGGAGACCCAGTACTTC
clone_size: -; j_call: TRBJ1-4; v_call: TRBV15; d_call: TRBD1; cdr3_aa: CATSRSVPQGGREKLFF; cdr3_nt: TGTGCCACCAGCAGATCCGTCCCACAGGGGGGTCGTGAAAAACTGTTTTTT
clone_size: -; j_call: TRBJ2-7; v_call: TRBV18; d_call: -; cdr3_aa: CASSPKHEQYF; cdr3_nt: TGTGCCAGCTCACCGAAGCACGAGCAGTACTTC
clone_size: -; j_call: TRBJ1-1; v_call: TRBV12-3/TRBV12-4; d_call: -; cdr3_aa: CVSSPGQNTEAFF; cdr3_nt: TGTGTCAGCAGTCCAGGACAGAACACTGAAGCTTTCTTT
clone_size: -; j_call: TRBJ1-4; v_call: TRBV20-1; d_call: -; cdr3_aa: CSARAVVRGYEKLFF; cdr3_nt: TGCAGTGCTAGAGCCGTGGTGAGGGGGTATGAAAAACTGTTTTTT
clone_size: few; j_call: TRBJ2-3; v_call: TRBV11-2; d_call: TRBD2; cdr3_aa: CASSLQTSGIVQYF; cdr3_nt: TGTGCCAGCAGCTTACAAACTAGCGGGATTGTGCAGTATTTT
clone_size: -; j_call: TRBJ2-1; v_call: TRBV5-1; d_call: TRBD2; cdr3_aa: CASSQTPGLAPNEQFF; cdr3_nt: TGCGCCAGCAGTCAAACCCCGGGACTAGCACCCAATGAGCAGTTCTTC
clone_size: few; j_call: TRBJ2-3; v_call: TRBV7-2; d_call: TRBD2; cdr3_aa: CASSKRPSGRSQLVADTQYF; cdr3_nt: TGTGCCAGCAGCAAACGCCCTAGCGGGAGATCCCAACTCGTCGCAGATACGCAGTATTTT
clone_size: -; j_call: TRBJ2-7; v_call: TRBV6-5; d_call: -; cdr3_aa: CASSYRFQGGYEQYF; cdr3_nt: TGTGCCAGCAGTTACAGGTTCCAGGGTGGATACGAGCAGTACTTC
clone_size: -; j_call: TRBJ2-7; v_call: TRBV5-1; d_call: -; cdr3_aa: CASSLGGKGSYEQYF; cdr3_nt: TGCGCCAGCAGCTTGGGGGGAAAGGGATCCTACGAGCAGTACTTC
clone_size: -; j_call: TRBJ2-7; v_call: TRBV20-1; d_call: TRBD2; cdr3_aa: CSARLSGSSYEQYF; cdr3_nt: TGCAGTGCCAGACTAAGCGGGAGCTCCTACGAGCAGTACTTC
clone_size: few; j_call: TRBJ2-3; v_call: TRBV14; d_call: TRBD2; cdr3_aa: CASSPGSSGRAVRYAYF; cdr3_nt: TGTGCCAGCAGCCCTGGTTCTAGCGGGAGGGCCGTCAGATACGCGTATTTT
clone_size: few; j_call: TRBJ2-7; v_call: TRBV7-3; d_call: -; cdr3_aa: CASSYPDRGLASSSYEQYF; cdr3_nt: TGTGCCAGCAGCTACCCGGACAGGGGACTAGCTTCTTCCTCCTACGAGCAGTACTTC
clone_size: once; j_call: TRBJ1-1; v_call: TRBV29-1; d_call: TRBD1; cdr3_aa: CSAFRGMNTEAFF; cdr3_nt: TGCAGCGCCTTCAGGGGGATGAACACTGAAGCTTTCTTT
clone_size: -; j_call: TRBJ2-1; v_call: TRBV12-3/TRBV12-4; d_call: -; cdr3_aa: CASSLVRGLSDEQFF; cdr3_nt: TGTGCCAGCAGTTTGGTTCGCGGGTTAAGCGATGAGCAGTTCTTC
clone_size: -; j_call: TRBJ2-7; v_call: TRBV7-2; d_call: -; cdr3_aa: CASSLGSGYNEQYF; cdr3_nt: TGTGCCAGCAGCTTAGGAAGCGGTTACAATGAGCAGTACTTC
clone_size: -; j_call: TRBJ1-1; v_call: TRBV6-6; d_call: -; cdr3_aa: CASSRLGRYAYF; cdr3_nt: TGTGCCAGCAGCCGACTAGGCAGATACGCGTATTTT
clone_size: -; j_call: TRBJ1-1; v_call: TRBV6-5; d_call: -; cdr3_aa: CASSYKGDEAFF; cdr3_nt: TGTGCCAGCAGTTATAAGGGGGATGAAGCTTTCTTT
clone_size: few; j_call: TRBJ1-6; v_call: TRBV3-1; d_call: -; cdr3_aa: CASGFSTAYNSPLHF; cdr3_nt: TGTGCCAGCGGATTTTCGACAGCCTATAATTCACCCCTCCACTTT
clone_size: -; j_call: TRBJ2-3; v_call: TRBV5-6; d_call: TRBD1; cdr3_aa: CASSLPGQGATDTQYF; cdr3_nt: TGTGCCAGCAGCTTGCCGGGACAGGGGGCTACAGATACGCAGTATTTT
clone_size: few; j_call: TRBJ2-4; v_call: TRBV28; d_call: -; cdr3_aa: CASSAGLAKNIQYF; cdr3_nt: TGTGCCAGCAGTGCGGGACTAGCCAAAAACATTCAGTACTTC
clone_size: few; j_call: TRBJ1-1; v_call: TRBV7-2; d_call: -; cdr3_aa: CASSPRGAGEAFF; cdr3_nt: TGTGCCAGCAGCCCGAGAGGGGCCGGTGAAGCTTTCTTT
clone_size: -; j_call: TRBJ2-5; v_call: TRBV18; d_call: TRBD2; cdr3_aa: CASSPPGGLAYETQYF; cdr3_nt: TGTGCCAGCTCACCACCCGGAGGACTAGCGTACGAGACCCAGTACTTC
clone_size: many; j_call: TRBJ2-7; v_call: TRBV2; d_call: TRBD1; cdr3_aa: CASTTPGQGPYEQYF; cdr3_nt: TGTGCCAGCACGACCCCGGGACAGGGGCCCTACGAGCAGTACTTC
clone_size: few; j_call: TRBJ2-1; v_call: TRBV29-1; d_call: TRBD2; cdr3_aa: CSVGRPAGGTGNEQFF; cdr3_nt: TGCAGCGTTGGCCGTCCAGCGGGAGGAACAGGGAATGAGCAGTTCTTC
clone_size: -; j_call: TRBJ2-7; v_call: TRBV7-9; d_call: -; cdr3_aa: CASSYLAYTYEQYF; cdr3_nt: TGTGCCAGCAGCTACCTAGCTTACACCTACGAGCAGTACTTC
clone_size: -; j_call: TRBJ2-7; v_call: TRBV6-2/TRBV6-3; d_call: -; cdr3_aa: CASNPPRRGFYEQYF; cdr3_nt: TGTGCCAGCAACCCACCTAGGAGGGGATTCTACGAGCAGTACTTC
clone_size: few; j_call: TRBJ2-1; v_call: TRBV24-1; d_call: -; cdr3_aa: CATSDPSAPDLDEQFF; cdr3_nt: TGTGCCACCAGTGACCCTAGCGCCCCGGATTTGGATGAGCAGTTCTTC
clone_size: -; j_call: TRBJ2-6; v_call: TRBV7-2; d_call: -; cdr3_aa: CASSQTGPGANALTF; cdr3_nt: TGTGCCAGCAGCCAAACAGGGCCTGGGGCCAACGCCCTGACTTTC
clone_size: few; j_call: TRBJ1-2; v_call: TRBV28; d_call: TRBD1; cdr3_aa: CASSSDGTGGIYGYTF; cdr3_nt: TGTGCCAGCAGCTCCGATGGGACAGGGGGGATCTATGGCTACACCTTC
clone_size: -; j_call: TRBJ2-7; v_call: TRBV20-1; d_call: -; cdr3_aa: CSARDPRVLGEQYF; cdr3_nt: TGCAGTGCTAGAGATCCGCGGGTATTGGGAGAGCAGTACTTC
clone_size: -; j_call: TRBJ2-5; v_call: TRBV20-1; d_call: -; cdr3_aa: CSAGARQGARPASGILRETQYF; cdr3_nt: TGCAGTGCTGGCGCCCGACAGGGGGCGCGTCCGGCTAGCGGGATATTGAGAGAGACCCAGTACTTC